What follows describes a single T cell receptor (beta chain). What it recognizes is unknown. Some clones are missing from TCRdb's copy, which holds only in-frame ones; the method was immunoSEQ multiplex PCR. The sample lists around 91,000 clones, approximately 86% seen once, with more than 4.5% in the top ten. Per germline, CDR1 SGHRS and CDR2 YFSETQ. This CDR3 is 12 amino acids long. V was clipped by 4 bases and J by 2 bases, with 5 bases between them. These data come from a study of radiotherapy plus CTLA-4 blockade in lung cancer. About the research overall: Objective response was observed in roughly 20% of patients, and disease control in 31%.

General observations from the study: Tumor-derived TCR clones expanded in blood after radiotherapy plus ipilimumab. Per reports, early blood T cell clone dynamics, plus interferon-beta, forecast response most strongly.

Specimen: peripheral blood, collected from a patient treated with radiotherapy plus ipilimumab. The chain links TRBV5-1 to TRBJ2-3; D uncertain. This clonotype was sampled from a human donor with non-small cell lung cancer that progressed on radiotherapy plus ipilimumab. The CDR3 nucleotides read TGCGCCAGCAGCCCACCCACAGATACGCAGTATTTT. Its translation is CASSPPTDTQYF.